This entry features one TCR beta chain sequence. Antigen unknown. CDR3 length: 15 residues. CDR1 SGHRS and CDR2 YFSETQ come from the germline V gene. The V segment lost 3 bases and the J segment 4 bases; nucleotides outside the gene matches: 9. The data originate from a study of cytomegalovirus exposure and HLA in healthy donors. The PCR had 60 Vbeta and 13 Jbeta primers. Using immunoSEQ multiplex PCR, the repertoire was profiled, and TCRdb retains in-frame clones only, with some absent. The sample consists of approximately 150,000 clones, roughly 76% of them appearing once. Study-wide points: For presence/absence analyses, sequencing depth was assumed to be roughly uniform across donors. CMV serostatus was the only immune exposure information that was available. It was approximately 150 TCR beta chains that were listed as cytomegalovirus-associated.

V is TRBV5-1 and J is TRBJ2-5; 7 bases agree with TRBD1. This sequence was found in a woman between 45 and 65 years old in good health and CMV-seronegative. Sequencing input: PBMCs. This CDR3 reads CASSSPRQGRETQYF. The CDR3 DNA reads TGCGCCAGCAGCTCACCGCGACAGGGAAGAGAGACCCAGTACTTC.